This TCR beta chain was sequenced for a study of identical twins (dated by TCRdb to between 2015 and 2016). For the study in its entirety: To test whether fetal clonotypes persist, the study used deep sequencing on TCR alpha and beta repertoires from monozygotic twins, unrelated adults of various ages, and cord blood. Replicate twin experiments were performed at different times using different library preparation protocols to rule out contamination.

What the study reported, not specific to this receptor: The excess sharing between twins in beta out-of-frame sequences was weaker because fewer shared sequences reduced the signal-to-noise ratio. Fewer insertions were carried by abundant cord blood beta clonotypes; a weaker similar trend was observed in young adult naive repertoires, while no such trend was observed in memory repertoires. Because the same donors could not be followed over many years, conclusions were based on cross-sectional statistical analysis. In monozygotic twins, recombination models systematically underestimated out-of-frame TCR alpha sharing, but the models matched the sharing seen between unrelated individuals. Compared with coincidental sharing between unrelated individuals, an excess of low generation-probability sequences was observed among out-of-frame TCR alpha sequences shared between twins. Invariant T cells such as MAIT and iNKT could partly confound zero-insertion analyses, although diverse VJ usage argued against such confounding for most clonotypes.

Measured from the cysteine to the phenylalanine, the CDR3 is 16 residues long. The retained sequence is limited to the CDR3, 48 bases, with the frame set at the first base. A distance of 17 bases separates the germline ends of V and J, which lose 4 bases and 3 bases respectively. In the germline V gene (reference sequence), CDR1 corresponds to SGHKS and CDR2 to YYEKEE. Library preparation employed 5' RACE. For sequencing, an Illumina HiSeq 2000 was employed. Template switching introduced a universal primer binding site; the final cDNA contained a unique molecular identifier, enabling accurate counting of TCR cDNA molecules. Specific primers in the conserved constant-segment region were used to synthesize first-strand cDNA for the TCR alpha and beta chains. To control for contamination, each cDNA library was double barcoded with a SMART-Mk sample barcode plus Illumina barcodes. Two successive PCR steps introduced TruSeq adapter sequences along with Illumina sample barcodes. Sequencing of the TCR alpha and beta cDNA libraries was done on the Illumina HiSeq platform using custom primers. The paper's processing steps were these. MiGEC processed the raw reads to extract unique molecular identifiers, while MiXCR was used to determine the CDR3 positions. For each individual, recombination models were inferred using an EM algorithm with the repgenHMM and IGoR tools. The tcR package in R was used for shared clonotype analysis, with sharing normalized by the product of cloneset sizes. To study raw recombination free of thymic and clonal selection effects, out-of-frame nonproductive sequences were analyzed. TCRdb handled the public reads itself, with Q25 trimming in fastp and clone calling in MiXCR, and kept productive beta chains. Duplicate CDR3 protein sequences are folded into a single record with the most common DNA and genes. The V and J calls here are based on TCRdb, not the publication. The sample table contains 200,000 to 250,000 distinct CDR3 sequences; only one count was recorded for around 7.6% of them. Roughly 5.4% of the sample belongs to the ten largest clones.

Notes on this clonotype: The antigen this receptor binds is unknown. No much larger clonotype is one base removed from it; base qualities were not supplied.

Every donor in the study was a healthy Caucasian. Three pairs of female monozygotic twins, all aged roughly 18 to 29 years, made up the twin cohort. Positive isolation kits from Invitrogen were used to isolate CD4+ and CD8+ T cell populations. The sample was also linked to a second study, of yellow fever vaccine responses in identical twins. As the second study states: The authors reported that the T cell response to vaccination in identical twins appeared partly convergent and partly personalized. In identical twins, the study followed T cell clones that responded to the vaccine with precision.

The sequenced sample was CD8+ T cells sorted from blood. This clonotype was sampled from a woman between 18 and 29 years old in good health. The sequence links TRBV5-5 to TRBJ2-1; TRBD2 could be the D gene, as 6 bases match. The nucleotide sequence reads as follows: TGTGCCAGCAGCCTAGCTGGGACTCCAATCTACAATGAGCAGTTCTTC. The encoded protein is CASSLAGTPIYNEQFF.